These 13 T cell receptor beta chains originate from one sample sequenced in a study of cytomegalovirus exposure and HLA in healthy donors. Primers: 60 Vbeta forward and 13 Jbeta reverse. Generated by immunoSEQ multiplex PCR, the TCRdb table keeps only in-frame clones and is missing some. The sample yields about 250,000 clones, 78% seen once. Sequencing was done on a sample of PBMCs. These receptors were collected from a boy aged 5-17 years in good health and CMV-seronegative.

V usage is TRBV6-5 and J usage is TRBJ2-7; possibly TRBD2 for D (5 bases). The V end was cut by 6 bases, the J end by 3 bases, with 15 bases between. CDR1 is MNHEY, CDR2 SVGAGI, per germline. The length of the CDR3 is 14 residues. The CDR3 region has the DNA TGTGCCAGCAGCCCGAGGACCGGACTCTACGAGCAGTACTTC. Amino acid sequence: CASSPRTGLYEQYF.

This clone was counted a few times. In DNA, the CDR3 is TGTGCCAGCAGCTTAGCGGGTGGGGGGAATGAGCAGTTCTTC. As protein: CASSLAGGGNEQFF. This chain uses TRBV5-4 with TRBJ2-1; weak D call: TRBD2 (6 bases). Trimming stripped 2 bases from V and 7 bases from J, with 13 bases between. CDR1 SGHNT and CDR2 YYREEE come from the germline V gene (reference sequence). This CDR3 has 14 amino acids.

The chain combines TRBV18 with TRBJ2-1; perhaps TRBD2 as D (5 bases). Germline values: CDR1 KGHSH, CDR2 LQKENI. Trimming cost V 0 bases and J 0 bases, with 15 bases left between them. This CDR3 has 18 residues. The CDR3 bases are TGTGCCAGCTCACCACCGGGTCGGGAAGCAAGCTCCTACAATGAGCAGTTCTTC. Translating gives CASSPPGREASSYNEQFF.

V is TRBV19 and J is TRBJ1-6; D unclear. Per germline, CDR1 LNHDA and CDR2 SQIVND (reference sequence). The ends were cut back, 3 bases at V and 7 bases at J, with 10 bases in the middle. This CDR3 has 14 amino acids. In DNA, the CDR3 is TGTGCCAGTAGTATTCCCGGAGGGAATTCACCCCTCCACTTT. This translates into CASSIPGGNSPLHF.

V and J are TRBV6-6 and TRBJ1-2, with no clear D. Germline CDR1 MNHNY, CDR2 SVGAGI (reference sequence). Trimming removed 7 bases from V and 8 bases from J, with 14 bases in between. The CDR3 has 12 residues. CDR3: CASKYGEGGYTF. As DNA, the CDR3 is TGTGCCAGCAAATACGGCGAGGGCGGCTACACCTTC.

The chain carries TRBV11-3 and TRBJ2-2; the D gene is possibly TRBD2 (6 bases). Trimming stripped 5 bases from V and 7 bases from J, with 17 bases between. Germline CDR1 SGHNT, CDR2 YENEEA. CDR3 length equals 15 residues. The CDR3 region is CASSLGTVDSGELFF. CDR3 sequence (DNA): TGTGCCAGCAGCCTTGGGACTGTCGACAGCGGGGAGCTGTTTTTT.

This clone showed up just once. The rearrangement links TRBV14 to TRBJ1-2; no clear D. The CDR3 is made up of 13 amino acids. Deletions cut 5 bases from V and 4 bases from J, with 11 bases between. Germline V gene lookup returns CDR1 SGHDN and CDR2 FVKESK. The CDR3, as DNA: TGTGCCAGCAGCTTCCGAGCCGGCTATGGCTACACCTTC. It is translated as CASSFRAGYGYTF.

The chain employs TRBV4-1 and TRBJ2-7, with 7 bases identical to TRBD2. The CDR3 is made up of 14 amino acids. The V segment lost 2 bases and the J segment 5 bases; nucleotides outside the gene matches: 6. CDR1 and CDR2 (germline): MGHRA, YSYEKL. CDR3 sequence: CASSQHGAGDEQYF. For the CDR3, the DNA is TGCGCCAGCAGCCAACATGGGGCGGGAGACGAGCAGTACTTC.

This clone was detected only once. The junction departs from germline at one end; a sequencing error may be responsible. The CDR3 DNA reads as TGTTCCAGCAGCCCGTTGAGAGCCCCCACTGAAGCTTTCTTT. Translating it yields CSSSPLRAPTEAFF. The chain uses TRBV7-9 and TRBJ1-1; D is uncertain. The germline V gene encodes CDR1 SEHNR and CDR2 FQNEAQ (reference sequence). The CDR3 is 14 amino acids.

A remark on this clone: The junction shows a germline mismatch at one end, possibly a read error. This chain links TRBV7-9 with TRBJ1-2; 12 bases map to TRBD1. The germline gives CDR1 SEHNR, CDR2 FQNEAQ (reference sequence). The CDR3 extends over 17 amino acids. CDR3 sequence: CSSSFLRDRGRGYGYTF. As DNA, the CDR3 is TGTTCCAGCAGCTTTCTCCGGGACAGGGGGCGCGGCTATGGCTACACCTTC.

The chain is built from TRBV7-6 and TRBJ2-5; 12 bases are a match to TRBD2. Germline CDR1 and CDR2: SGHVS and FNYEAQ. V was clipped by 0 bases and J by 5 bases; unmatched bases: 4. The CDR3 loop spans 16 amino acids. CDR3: CASSLAGLAGEETQYF. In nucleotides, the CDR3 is TGTGCCAGCAGCTTAGCGGGACTAGCGGGTGAGGAGACCCAGTACTTC.

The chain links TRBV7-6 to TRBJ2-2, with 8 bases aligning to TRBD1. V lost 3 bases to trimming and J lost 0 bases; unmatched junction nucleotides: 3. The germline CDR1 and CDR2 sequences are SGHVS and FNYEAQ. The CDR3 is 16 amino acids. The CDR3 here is CASSFTTGANTGELFF. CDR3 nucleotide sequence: TGTGCCAGCAGCTTCACGACAGGGGCGAACACCGGGGAGCTGTTTTTT. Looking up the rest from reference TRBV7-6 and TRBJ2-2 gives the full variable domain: GAGVSQSPRYKVTKRGQDVALRCDPISGHVSLYWYRQALGQGPEFLTYFNYEAQQDKSGLPNDRFSAERPEGSISTLTIQRTEQRDSAMYRCASSFTTGANTGELFFGEGSRLTVL.

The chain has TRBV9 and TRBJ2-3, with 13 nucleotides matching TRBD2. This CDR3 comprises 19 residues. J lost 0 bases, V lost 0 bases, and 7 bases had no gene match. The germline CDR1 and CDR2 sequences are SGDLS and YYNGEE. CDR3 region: CASSVATSGRAFSTDTQYF. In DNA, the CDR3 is TGTGCCAGCAGCGTAGCAACTAGCGGGAGGGCCTTTAGCACAGATACGCAGTATTTT.